Below are 22 T cell receptor beta chains sequenced from a single sample in a study of blood T cell repertoires in COVID-19. Some clones are missing from TCRdb's copy, which holds only in-frame ones; the method was immunoSEQ multiplex PCR. The sample shows 36,000 or so clones, just over 90% of them seen only once. The specimen sequenced was peripheral blood. All receptors derive from a human donor in a cohort sampled during active COVID-19.

V gene TRBV9 combines with J gene TRBJ1-3, with D possibly TRBD1 on 5 matching bases. Deletions cut 0 bases from V and 4 bases from J, with 11 bases between. From germline, CDR1 is SGDLS and CDR2 YYNGEE. This CDR3 region has 15 residues. The CDR3 here is CASSVAGASGNTIYF. DNA for the CDR3: TGTGCCAGCAGCGTAGCTGGGGCTTCAGGAAACACCATATATTTT.

J is TRBJ2-1 and V is TRBV5-1; D is possibly TRBD2 (5 bases). The CDR3 sequence is 19 residues long. V dropped 2 bases and J dropped 6 bases, with 27 bases sitting between them. Germline CDR1 reads SGHRS; CDR2 reads YFSETQ. CDR3 region: CASSLPRRVGSPEPNEQFF. In DNA, the CDR3 is TGCGCCAGCAGCTTACCCAGGCGGGTTGGGTCACCCGAACCCAATGAGCAGTTCTTC.

The rearrangement joins TRBV11-1 to TRBJ1-1; weak D call: TRBD1 (5 bases). The CDR3 runs 14 residues. Trimming cost V 5 bases and J 0 bases, with 10 bases left between them. Germline V gives CDR1 SGHAT, CDR2 FQDESV (reference sequence). The CDR3 DNA reads TGTGCCAGCAGCCGAGTAGGGGTGAACACTGAAGCTTTCTTT. Translated, it gives CASSRVGVNTEAFF.

To note about this clone: The junction differs from germline at one of its ends, possibly a read error. The genes are TRBV6-5 and TRBJ2-7; 10 nucleotides line up with TRBD1. Germline CDR1 is MNHEY and CDR2 is SVGAGI. The CDR3 loop spans 15 amino acids. The CDR3 loop is CASSSEGQGRRTTHF. CDR3 sequence (DNA): TGTGCCAGCAGTTCTGAGGGACAGGGGCGACGGACTACTCACTTC.

This chain connects TRBV5-5 to TRBJ2-7; 13 bases are a match to TRBD2. CDR3 size: 15 residues. CDR1 is SGHKS and CDR2 is YYEKEE in the germline V gene (reference sequence). Germline trimming cut 0 bases from V and 9 bases from J; bases unmatched to any gene: 6. The CDR3 protein is CASSLGLAGGTGQYF. The DNA for the CDR3 is TGTGCCAGCAGCTTGGGACTAGCGGGAGGTACCGGGCAGTACTTC.

The chain recombines TRBV5-6 with TRBJ2-7; possible D gene TRBD1, 6 bases. This CDR3 contains 13 residues. V lost 5 bases and J lost 0, with 9 bases in between. CDR1 is SGHDT, CDR2 YYEEEE, per germline. The CDR3 loop reads CASSRGSSYEQYF. The CDR3 DNA follows: TGTGCCAGCAGTAGGGGGAGCTCCTACGAGCAGTACTTC.

This clone was seen a single time. This chain uses TRBV11-2 with TRBJ2-7; 16 bases map to TRBD2. Germline V lookup: CDR1 SGHAT, CDR2 FQNNGV. V lost 5 bases and J lost 8; bases outside the gene matches: 15. The CDR3 extends over 18 amino acids. In DNA, the CDR3 is TGTGCCAGCAGCGCCGGGACTAGCGGGAGGGCCAAGGTTCTGAAGCAGTACTTC. It yields the protein CASSAGTSGRAKVLKQYF.

V gene TRBV2 combines with J gene TRBJ1-2; tentative D call: TRBD1 (5 bases). V shed 3 bases and J shed 11 bases, with 10 bases lying between them. The CDR3 is 11 residues long. CDR1 is SNHLY and CDR2 is FYNNEI in the germline V gene. CDR3 in amino acids: CASSDSRVYTF. CDR3 bases: TGTGCCAGCAGTGATTCCAGGGTTTACACCTTC.

CDR3 amino acids: CASSDGTSGSEQFF. CDR3 nucleotide sequence: TGTGCCAGCAGTGACGGGACTAGCGGGAGTGAGCAGTTCTTC. This sequence joins TRBV6-4 and TRBJ2-1, with 14 positions matching TRBD2. After removal of 2 bases from V and 9 bases from J, the junction contained 0 bases not matched to a gene. Per the germline V gene, CDR1 is MRHNA and CDR2 is SNTAGT. CDR3 length: 14 residues.

V is TRBV18 and J is TRBJ1-1; possibly TRBD1 for D (5 bases). Germline CDR1 is KGHSH and CDR2 is LQKENI. The CDR3 runs 15 residues. Trimming stripped 4 bases from V and 1 base from J, with 13 bases between. CDR3 sequence (DNA): TGTGCCAGCTCACGGGTCCTCAGGGAGAACACTGAAGCTTTCTTT. Protein product: CASSRVLRENTEAFF.

The chain links TRBV7-2 to TRBJ1-5; 7 nucleotides match TRBD1. CDR1 and CDR2 from the germline V gene are SGHTA and FQGNSA. CDR3 length: 14 residues. Trimming removed 6 bases from V and 2 bases from J; junction bases left unmatched: 4. This CDR3 reads CASSLDRGNQPQHF. The CDR3, as DNA: TGTGCCAGCAGTCTTGACAGGGGCAATCAGCCCCAGCATTTT.

The genes are TRBV18 and TRBJ2-2; 9 nucleotides align to TRBD1. Germline V gene sequence: CDR1 KGHSH, CDR2 LQKENI. This CDR3 is 13 amino acids long. J was trimmed by 8 bases and V by 3 bases; bases with no gene match: 1. The CDR3 is CASSPGQGGELFF. CDR3 nucleotide sequence: TGTGCCAGCTCACCGGGACAGGGAGGGGAGCTGTTTTTT.

This clone turned up a few times. The chain has TRBV28 and TRBJ1-5; 7 bases match TRBD1. The CDR3 has 16 residues. Germline-derived CDR1 and CDR2 are MDHEN and SYDVKM. J gave up 6 bases and V 2 bases, and 10 bases lay outside the gene matches. The CDR3 region is CASSLGARRGVQPQHF. DNA for the CDR3: TGTGCCAGCAGTTTAGGGGCGCGCAGGGGGGTTCAGCCCCAGCATTTT. Complete variable domain (other parts from reference TRBV28 and TRBJ1-5): DVKVTQSSRYLVKRTGEKVFLECVQDMDHENMFWYRQDPGLGLRLIYFSYDVKMKEKGDIPEGYSVSREKKERFSLILESASTNQTSMYLCASSLGARRGVQPQHFGDGTRLSIL.

A word on this clone: A junction boundary mismatches the germline segment, possibly from a read error. The chain couples TRBV18 to TRBJ2-5, with D possibly being TRBD2 (6 bases). In germline, CDR1 is KGHSH, CDR2 LQKENI. The CDR3 length is 15 residues. For the CDR3, the DNA is TGTGCCAGCTCGCCACGGAGACTAGACCAAGAGACCCAGTACTTC. Residues: CASSPRRLDQETQYF.

The J gene is TRBJ2-1, the V gene TRBV5-6, with D possibly matching TRBD2 (5 bases). The CDR3 consists of 17 residues. CDR1 is SGHDT and CDR2 is YYEEEE in the germline V gene. Trimming stripped 0 bases from V and 0 bases from J, with 13 bases between. CDR3 sequence (DNA): TGTGCCAGCAGCTTGGCGGCTAGCCCAAGCTCCTACAATGAGCAGTTCTTC. Protein product: CASSLAASPSSYNEQFF. Based on the CDR3 plus reference TRBV5-6 and TRBJ2-1, the full variable domain is DAGVTQSPTHLIKTRGQQVTLRCSPKSGHDTVSWYQQALGQGPQFIFQYYEEEERQRGNFPDRFSGHQFPNYSSELNVNALLLGDSALYLCASSLAASPSSYNEQFFGPGTRLTVL.

This rearrangement joins TRBV7-2 to TRBJ1-1; TRBD1 agrees at 12 bases. Germline CDR1 and CDR2: SGHTA and FQGNSA. V dropped 5 bases and J dropped 11; count of bases not matched to a gene: 15. This CDR3 region has 16 residues. CDR3 protein: CASSPPPGQGAMEAFF. The DNA for the CDR3 is TGTGCCAGCAGCCCCCCCCCGGGACAGGGGGCGATGGAGGCTTTCTTT.

The chain is built from TRBV7-9 and TRBJ1-1, with 7 bases fitting TRBD1. The length of the CDR3 is 14 residues. Germline-derived CDR1 and CDR2 are SEHNR and FQNEAQ (reference sequence). Trimming cost V 5 bases and J 1 base; bases outside gene matches: 4. For the CDR3, the DNA is TGTGCCAGCAGCAAACAGGGGAGGAACACTGAAGCTTTCTTT. It codes for CASSKQGRNTEAFF.

The gene calls are TRBV19 and TRBJ2-7, with 7 positions matching TRBD1. Germline V gives CDR1 LNHDA, CDR2 SQIVND (reference sequence). The CDR3 has 15 residues. Trimming took 4 bases from V and 2 from J; bases not matched to a gene: 8. DNA of the CDR3: TGTGCCAGTAGTACAAGACAGGGAATCACCTACGAGCAGTACTTC. Translated: CASSTRQGITYEQYF.

This chain connects TRBV28 to TRBJ2-1; 8 nucleotides match TRBD2. Germline lookup yields CDR1 MDHEN and CDR2 SYDVKM. The CDR3 extends over 15 amino acids. V dropped 7 bases and J dropped 0; count of bases not matched to a gene: 5. The CDR3 nucleotides read TGTGCCAGCAAAACTACTAGCGGCTCCTACAATGAGCAGTTCTTC. This sequence encodes CASKTTSGSYNEQFF.

The chain combines TRBV7-9 with TRBJ1-1, with D possibly being TRBD1 (5 bases). The CDR3 length is 11 residues. V lost 7 bases to trimming and J lost 8 bases, with 11 bases between them. The germline CDR1 and CDR2 sequences are SEHNR and FQNEAQ (reference sequence). The CDR3 region is CASTPGGEAFF. The CDR3 DNA is TGTGCCAGCACCCCGGGGGGGGAAGCTTTCTTT.

This clone has just one count. The chain has TRBV5-4 and TRBJ1-1; TRBD1 matches 8 bases. CDR1 is SGHNT and CDR2 is YYREEE in the germline V gene (reference sequence). CDR3 length: 13 residues. V gave up 4 bases and J gave up 7 bases; unmatched junction bases: 6. The CDR3 nucleotides are TGTGCCAGCAGCCAGCCAGGGGGCGATGAAGCTTTCTTT. As protein: CASSQPGGDEAFF. Using reference TRBV5-4 and TRBJ1-1 for the parts outside the CDR3, the full variable domain is ETGVTQSPTHLIKTRGQQVTLRCSSQSGHNTVSWYQQALGQGPQFIFQYYREEENGRGNFPPRFSGLQFPNYSSELNVNALELDDSALYLCASSQPGGDEAFFGQGTRLTVV.

The chain couples TRBV5-4 to TRBJ2-1; the D gene is possibly TRBD2 (6 bases). Trimming left V 2 bases short and J 7 bases short, with 16 bases between. Germline V CDR1 and CDR2: SGHNT, YYREEE (reference sequence). The CDR3 is 15 residues long. Written as DNA, the CDR3 is TGTGCCAGCAGCTTACGGGAGTTAGGACAAAATGAGCAGTTCTTC. Translated, it gives CASSLRELGQNEQFF.